The clone carrying this T cell receptor beta chain was observed a few times. The antigen remains undetermined. This sample is drawn from a study of T-cell memory formation after mild COVID-19. The wider study: TCR clusters were largely donor specific. General study findings and limits: Among contracting clones, CD4+ were mainly CM/EM and CD8+ enriched in EMRA.

In TCRdb, the 5' RACE reads were re-called with MiXCR into one record per CDR3 protein. This sample yields some 410,000 distinct CDR3 sequences, of which under 25% are seen a single time; around 14% belongs to the top ten. CDR3 length: 16 residues. Trimming stripped 4 bases from V and 0 bases from J, with 12 bases between. This chain joins TRBV12-3 or TRBV12-4 and TRBJ2-2; TRBD1 or TRBD2 may be the D gene (6 bases each). Sequencing input: PBMCs or a T cell subset sorted from them (not recorded which). The receptor comes from an adult woman who had mild COVID-19 (a few samples of this study predate the infection). Cell type and time point are not known. The CDR3 sequence is CASSSWGAANTGELFF. DNA of the CDR3: TGTGCCAGCAGTTCCTGGGGGGCCGCGAACACCGGGGAGCTGTTTTTT.